The 26 T cell receptor beta chains reported below all come from one sample, sequenced in a study of blood T cell repertoires in COVID-19. TCRdb's copy holds only in-frame clones and misses some; the assay was immunoSEQ multiplex PCR. The profile shows 35,000 to 40,000 clones, approximately 91% of them singletons. The sequenced sample consisted of peripheral blood. Receptor source: a man in his sixties or seventies with active COVID-19.

The gene calls are TRBV6-5 and TRBJ2-1, with 9 positions matching TRBD2. Germline loops: CDR1 MNHEY, CDR2 SVGAGI. This CDR3 spans 16 amino acids. Losses at the gene ends were 0 bases for V and 5 bases for J; bases not matched to a gene: 5. As DNA, the CDR3 is TGTGCCAGCAGTTACTCGAAGGGACTAGCAAACAATGAGCAGTTCTTC. This sequence encodes CASSYSKGLANNEQFF.

This sequence joins TRBV5-1 and TRBJ1-2; D perhaps matches TRBD1 (6 bases). With 0 bases removed from V and 12 bases from J, the gap between germline ends came to 24 bases. The germline gives CDR1 SGHRS, CDR2 YFSETQ. The CDR3 extends over 16 amino acids. The CDR3, as DNA: TGCGCCAGCAGCTTGGAATCCGTGACAGGATTACAACTGGACACCTTC. Protein product: CASSLESVTGLQLDTF.

The chain employs TRBV7-9 and TRBJ2-7; TRBD2 is a possible D gene (7 bases). This CDR3 has 16 amino acids. Germline CDR1 SEHNR, CDR2 FQNEAQ (reference sequence). With 5 bases removed from V and 2 bases from J, the gap between germline ends came to 19 bases. The chain's CDR3 is CASSPRGGGLPYEQYF. The CDR3 bases are TGTGCCAGCAGCCCAAGGGGGGGCGGGCTACCCTACGAGCAGTACTTC.

This chain connects TRBV7-2 to TRBJ2-7, with TRBD2 matching over 9 bases. J was trimmed by 4 bases and V by 5 bases; bases with no gene match: 9. Germline V gene data show CDR1 as SGHTA and CDR2 as FQGNSA. The CDR3 contains 15 residues. CDR3 sequence: CASSPGASGKYEQYF. In DNA form, the CDR3 reads TGTGCCAGCAGCCCTGGGGCTAGCGGGAAGTACGAGCAGTACTTC. The complete variable domain, with remaining parts taken from reference TRBV7-2 and TRBJ2-7, reads GAGVSQSPSNKVTEKGKDVELRCDPISGHTALYWYRQSLGQGLEFLIYFQGNSAPDKSGLPSDRFSAERTGGSVSTLTIQRTQQEDSAVYLCASSPGASGKYEQYFGPGTRLTVT.

The chain links TRBV5-5 to TRBJ2-7; possible D gene TRBD1, 5 bases. The CDR3 loop spans 13 amino acids. Trimming took 0 bases from V and 7 from J, leaving 11 bases between them. CDR1 and CDR2 from the germline V gene are SGHKS and YYEKEE (reference sequence). In DNA form, the CDR3 reads TGTGCCAGCAGCTTGGTGACAGCCGTAGAGCAGTACTTC. Protein sequence: CASSLVTAVEQYF.

The chain employs TRBV14 and TRBJ1-3; D not resolved. V lost 5 bases and J 0 bases, leaving 8 bases between the germline ends. Germline CDR1 SGHDN, CDR2 FVKESK. The CDR3 has 14 residues. CDR3 protein: CASSYGSSGNTIYF. The CDR3 bases are TGTGCCAGCAGCTATGGGAGCTCTGGAAACACCATATATTTT.

The chain has TRBV7-2 and TRBJ1-2, with a possible D match to TRBD1 (5 bases). V was clipped by 5 bases and J by 5 bases, with 15 bases between them. Germline assignment: CDR1 SGHTA and CDR2 FQGNSA. CDR3 length equals 14 residues. The CDR3 DNA is TGTGCCAGCAGCCCTAGGGGCCTTAGATATGGCTACACCTTC. It yields the protein CASSPRGLRYGYTF.

This chain joins TRBV6-4 and TRBJ2-1; maybe TRBD2 (7 bases). The V end lost 2 bases, the J end lost 9 bases, and 11 bases lay between the germline ends. CDR1 and CDR2 (germline): MRHNA, SNTAGT. The CDR3 spans 13 residues. Here the CDR3 DNA reads TGTGCCAGCAGTGACGGGGGGGCTGCTGAGCAGTTCTTC. Translation gives CASSDGGAAEQFF.

This rearrangement joins TRBV28 to TRBJ2-5; 14 positions agree with TRBD2. The CDR3 sequence is 21 residues long. V shed 7 bases, J shed 3 bases, and the junction held 22 bases outside the gene matches. Germline CDR1 is MDHEN and CDR2 is SYDVKM. The DNA of the CDR3 is TGTGCCAGCATTTCGCCATCTACGACTAGCGGGAGGGCACAGGGAGAAGAGACCCAGTACTTC. Translated, it gives CASISPSTTSGRAQGEETQYF.

The chain links TRBV6-6 to TRBJ1-1, with TRBD1 identical over 9 bases. The CDR3 covers 14 residues. V dropped 5 bases and J dropped 5; count of bases not matched to a gene: 6. Per germline, CDR1 MNHNY and CDR2 SVGAGI (reference sequence). DNA for the CDR3: TGTGCCAGCAGTAAACAGGGGGCGGGTACTGAAGCTTTCTTT. Amino acid sequence: CASSKQGAGTEAFF.

V usage is TRBV4-3 and J usage is TRBJ2-3, with D perhaps TRBD1 (7 bases). V was cut by 0 bases and J by 0 bases, with 13 bases left in between. CDR1 is LGHNA, CDR2 YSLEER, per germline. The CDR3 covers 17 residues. CDR3 sequence reads: CASSQDVRGTSTDTQYF. DNA of the CDR3: TGCGCCAGCAGCCAAGATGTCAGGGGGACTAGCACAGATACGCAGTATTTT.

This clone was seen just once. V is TRBV7-2 and J is TRBJ2-3, with TRBD2 identical over 13 bases. V lost 6 bases to trimming and J lost 6 bases; unmatched junction nucleotides: 9. From germline, CDR1 is SGHTA and CDR2 FQGNSA. This CDR3 has 16 amino acids. DNA for the CDR3: TGTGCCAGCAGGTTCGGACTAGCGGGAGCCCACGATACGCAGTATTTT. Its translation: CASRFGLAGAHDTQYF.

This clone occurred a few times. The chain employs TRBV5-6 and TRBJ1-5, with TRBD1 matching 8 bases. The germline gives CDR1 SGHDT, CDR2 YYEEEE. The CDR3 runs to 15 residues. The V and J ends lost 5 bases and 2 bases, in that order; junction bases with no gene match: 6. The CDR3 region has the DNA TGTGCCAGCAGTGCTGACAGGGGTGGCAATCAGCCCCAGCATTTT. Residues: CASSADRGGNQPQHF.

This clone has only one observation. The V call is TRBV15, the J call TRBJ1-2; a weak D match, TRBD1 (6 bases). Per the germline V gene, CDR1 is LNHNV and CDR2 is YYDKDF (reference sequence). V was pared by 1 base and J by 10 bases, with 19 bases between. The CDR3 is 15 amino acids. CDR3 residues: CATSRAADSRLSYTF. CDR3 sequence (DNA): TGTGCCACCAGCAGAGCCGCGGACAGCCGATTATCCTACACCTTC.

The genes are TRBV19 and TRBJ1-2; TRBD1 is a possible D gene (5 bases). V was cut by 4 bases and J by 5 bases, with 20 bases left in between. The V gene's germline CDR1 is LNHDA and CDR2 SQIVND (reference sequence). The CDR3 spans 16 residues. For the CDR3, the DNA is TGTGCCAGTAGTAGCGGTGGGGCCCGCGCGGAATATGGCTACACCTTC. It codes for CASSSGGARAEYGYTF.

The V gene is TRBV12-3 or TRBV12-4, the J gene TRBJ2-1; D gene uncertain. V lost 6 bases to trimming and J lost 8 bases, with 11 bases between them. The CDR3 is made up of 12 amino acids. The CDR3 DNA reads as TGTGCCAGCAGAACCGGGTACGATGAGCAGTTCTTC. Amino acid sequence: CASRTGYDEQFF.

The chain is built from TRBV5-4 and TRBJ2-1; 9 bases match TRBD2. V lost 4 bases to trimming and J lost 9 bases; unmatched junction nucleotides: 17. CDR3 length: 17 amino acids. Germline CDR1 SGHNT, CDR2 YYREEE (reference sequence). The CDR3 is CASSRGWVAGAFAEQFF. CDR3 in DNA: TGTGCCAGCAGCCGGGGTTGGGTAGCGGGAGCGTTTGCTGAGCAGTTCTTC.

This clone has more than one count but fewer than ten. V gene TRBV6-2 or TRBV6-3 combines with J gene TRBJ2-6; 12 positions agree with TRBD1. This CDR3 has 17 amino acids. V lost 4 bases to trimming and J lost 4 bases; unmatched junction nucleotides: 5. Per germline, CDR1 MNHEY and CDR2 SVGEGT. This chain's CDR3 is CASSSGQGALGANVLTF. CDR3 bases: TGTGCCAGCAGTTCGGGACAGGGGGCATTAGGGGCCAACGTCCTGACTTTC.

V usage is TRBV9 and J usage is TRBJ2-2; 7 nucleotides align to TRBD2. V gave up 5 bases and J gave up 0 bases; unmatched junction bases: 4. CDR3 length: 15 amino acids. Germline V gene data show CDR1 as SGDLS and CDR2 as YYNGEE. The CDR3 DNA reads as TGTGCCAGCAGACCACGGGAGGCGAACACCGGGGAGCTGTTTTTT. Protein: CASRPREANTGELFF.

The CDR3, as DNA: TGTGCCAGCAGCTTAGATAACAGGGGGCGGCCCCAGCATTTT. It encodes CASSLDNRGRPQHF. The V call is TRBV7-8, the J call TRBJ1-5, with 9 bases aligning to TRBD1. Trimming at V came to 1 base and at J to 9 bases, leaving 4 bases not matched to a gene. CDR1 and CDR2 (germline): SGHVS, FQNEAQ. The CDR3 loop spans 14 amino acids.

The V gene is TRBV6-5, the J gene TRBJ2-2; TRBD2 agrees at 8 bases. Germline trimming cut 6 bases from V and 7 bases from J; bases unmatched to any gene: 10. Germline-derived CDR1 and CDR2 are MNHEY and SVGAGI. The CDR3 covers 15 residues. For the CDR3, the DNA is TGTGCCAGCAGGCCTCCGGGACTAGAGGGCGGGGAGCTGTTTTTT. This translates into CASRPPGLEGGELFF.

The V and J genes are TRBV5-1 and TRBJ2-1; 13 bases are shared with TRBD2. Losses at the gene ends were 3 bases for V and 9 bases for J; bases not matched to a gene: 9. This CDR3 has 16 residues. In germline, CDR1 is SGHRS, CDR2 YFSETQ. CDR3: CASSSGTSGKGSEQFF. The CDR3 bases are TGCGCCAGCAGCTCAGGGACTAGCGGGAAGGGCAGTGAGCAGTTCTTC.

The rearrangement uses TRBV6-6 and TRBJ2-7; TRBD2 matches at 16 bases. V dropped 5 bases and J dropped 3; count of bases not matched to a gene: 7. Per the germline V gene, CDR1 is MNHNY and CDR2 is SVGAGI (reference sequence). This CDR3 has 17 amino acids. CDR3 in DNA: TGTGCCAGCAGTCGTCCCGGGACTAGCGGGAGGGGCTACGAGCAGTACTTC. Its protein is CASSRPGTSGRGYEQYF.

The rearrangement links TRBV5-1 to TRBJ2-7; 9 bases map to TRBD1. The ends lost 4 bases at V and 2 bases at J; junction bases unmatched: 13. Germline V CDR1 and CDR2: SGHRS, YFSETQ. The CDR3 is 17 residues long. CDR3 region: CASSAGTGGKGTYEQYF. The CDR3 coding sequence is TGCGCCAGCAGCGCCGGAACAGGGGGCAAGGGTACCTACGAGCAGTACTTC.

The count of this clone is one. The rearrangement links TRBV28 to TRBJ1-2; D call uncertain. V dropped 6 bases and J dropped 2 bases, with 7 bases sitting between them. Germline V gene sequence: CDR1 MDHEN, CDR2 SYDVKM. This CDR3 comprises 12 residues. The CDR3 here is CASRGGNYGYTF. The DNA of the CDR3 is TGTGCCAGCAGGGGAGGAAACTATGGCTACACCTTC.

This clone was seen a single time. This sequence joins TRBV5-1 and TRBJ2-2; 9 bases are a match to TRBD1. With V trimmed by 4 bases and J by 6 bases, 10 bases remained unmatched. Germline-derived CDR1 and CDR2 are SGHRS and YFSETQ. This CDR3 spans 16 amino acids. The CDR3 DNA is TGCGCCAGCAGCCCCAGGGGACAGGGTGTATCCGGGGAGCTGTTTTTT. Translated: CASSPRGQGVSGELFF.